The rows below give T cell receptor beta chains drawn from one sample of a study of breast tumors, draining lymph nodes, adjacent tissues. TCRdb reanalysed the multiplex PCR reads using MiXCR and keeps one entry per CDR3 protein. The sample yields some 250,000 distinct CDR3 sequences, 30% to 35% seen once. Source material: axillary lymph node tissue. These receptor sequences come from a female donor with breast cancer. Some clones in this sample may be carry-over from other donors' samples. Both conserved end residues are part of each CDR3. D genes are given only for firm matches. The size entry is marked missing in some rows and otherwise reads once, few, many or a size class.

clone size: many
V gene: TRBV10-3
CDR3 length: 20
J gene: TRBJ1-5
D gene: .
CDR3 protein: CAISESSLQTGVYSNQPQHF
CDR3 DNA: TGTGCCATCAGTGAGTCGTCGCTCCAGACAGGTGTCTATAGCAATCAGCCCCAGCATTTT

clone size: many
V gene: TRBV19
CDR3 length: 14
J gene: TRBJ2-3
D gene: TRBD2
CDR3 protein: CAISAGSRTDTQYF
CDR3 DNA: TGTGCCATCTCAGCGGGGAGCCGCACAGATACGCAGTATTTT

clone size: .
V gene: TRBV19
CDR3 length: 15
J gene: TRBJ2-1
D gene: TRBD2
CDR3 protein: CASSIGLAGLDEQFF
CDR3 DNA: TGTGCCAGTAGTATAGGACTAGCGGGACTGGATGAGCAGTTCTTC

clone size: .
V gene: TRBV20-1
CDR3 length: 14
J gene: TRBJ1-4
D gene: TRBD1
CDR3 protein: CSARLRGGDEKLFF
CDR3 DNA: TGCAGTGCTAGGTTGAGAGGGGGCGATGAAAAACTGTTTTTT

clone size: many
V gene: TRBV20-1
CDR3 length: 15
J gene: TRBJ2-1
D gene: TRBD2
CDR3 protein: CSALAVWSGRFEQFF
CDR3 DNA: TGCAGTGCTTTGGCGGTTTGGAGCGGGAGATTTGAGCAGTTCTTC

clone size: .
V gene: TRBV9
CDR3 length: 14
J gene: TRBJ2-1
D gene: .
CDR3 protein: CASSPPDRSEVQSF
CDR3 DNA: TGTGCCAGCAGCCCCCCTGACCGTAGCGAGGTGCAGTCCTTC

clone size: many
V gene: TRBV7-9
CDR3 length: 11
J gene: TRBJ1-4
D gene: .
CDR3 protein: CASRNNEKLFF
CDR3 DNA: TGTGCCAGCAGGAACAATGAAAAACTGTTTTTT

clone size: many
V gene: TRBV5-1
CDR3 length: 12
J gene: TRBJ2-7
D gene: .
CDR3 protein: CASSLQGNEQYF
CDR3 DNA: TGCGCCAGCAGCTTACAGGGCAACGAGCAGTACTTC

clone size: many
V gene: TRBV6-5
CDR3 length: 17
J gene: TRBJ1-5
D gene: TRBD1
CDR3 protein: CASSTRGRGGGNQPQHF
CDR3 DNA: TGTGCCAGCAGCACCCGGGGCAGGGGGGGAGGCAATCAGCCCCAGCATTTT

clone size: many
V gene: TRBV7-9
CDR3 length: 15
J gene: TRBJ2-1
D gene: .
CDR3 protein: CASSLTLAAPDAQFF
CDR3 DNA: TGTGCCAGCAGCCTTACGTTAGCGGCCCCCGATGCGCAGTTCTTC

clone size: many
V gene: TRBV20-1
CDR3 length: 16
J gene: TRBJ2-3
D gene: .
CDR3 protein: CSAQTNSRFNTDTQYF
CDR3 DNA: TGCAGTGCTCAGACTAATAGCCGTTTCAACACAGATACGCAGTATTTT

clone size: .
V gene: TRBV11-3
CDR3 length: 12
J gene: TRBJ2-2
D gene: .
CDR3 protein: CASSLLRGELFF
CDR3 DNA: TGTGCCAGCAGCCTCCTGCGCGGGGAGCTGTTTTTT